The 3 T cell receptor beta chains below come from one sample, sequenced in a study of tumor-infiltrating lymphocytes in localized non-small cell lung cancer. Data came from immunoSEQ multiplex PCR; TCRdb stores just in-frame clones and leaves some out. The data show 15,000 or so clones, approximately 49% seen once. What was sequenced was lung tumor tissue. All receptors derive from a human donor with non-small cell lung cancer.

This chain connects TRBV7-9 to TRBJ1-5; D remains unclear. This CDR3 comprises 16 residues. Looked up from germline, CDR1 is SEHNR and CDR2 is FQNEAQ (reference sequence). V was clipped by 5 bases and J by 3 bases, with 17 bases between them. The CDR3 spells CASSPQDGLLNQPQHF. DNA for the CDR3: TGTGCCAGCAGCCCGCAGGACGGCCTCCTCAATCAGCCCCAGCATTTT.

By sample share, this clone is medium-sized. This chain links TRBV18 with TRBJ2-7; D might be TRBD1 (6 bases). The CDR3 totals 14 residues. The germline V gene has CDR1 KGHSH and CDR2 LQKENI. V dropped 8 bases and J dropped 2 bases, with 16 bases sitting between them. The CDR3 DNA reads as TGTGCCAGCACGGGACAAGAAGAGACCTACGAGCAGTACTTC. Protein product: CASTGQEETYEQYF.

This chain links TRBV7-9 with TRBJ2-5; TRBD1 is a possible D gene (6 bases). The V gene lost 3 bases and the J gene lost 3 bases, with 11 bases spanning the gap. The germline CDR1 and CDR2 sequences are SEHNR and FQNEAQ (reference sequence). CDR3 length equals 14 residues. This CDR3 reads CASSLAGTKETQYF. The CDR3 nucleotides are TGTGCCAGCAGCTTGGCCGGGACAAAAGAGACCCAGTACTTC.